Presented here are 25 T cell receptor beta chains from one specimen sequenced in a study of CD8 T cells in ankylosing spondylitis. TCRdb processed the 5' RACE reads anew with MiXCR; each CDR3 protein has one entry. The sample holds a few hundred thousand distinct CDR3 sequences, roughly a tenth seen once. Sequencing was performed on blood, either unsorted or a sorted T cell fraction (not recorded which). Receptor source: a male donor with ankylosing spondylitis or in good health (not recorded which).

This clonotype has a handful of counts. CDR3 protein: CSVSGTSVDGELFF. The CDR3 DNA follows: TGCAGCGTTTCCGGGACTAGCGTTGACGGGGAGCTGTTTTTT. This rearrangement joins TRBV29-1 to TRBJ2-2, with 10 bases lining up with TRBD2. The CDR3 extends over 14 amino acids. The germline gives CDR1 SQVTM, CDR2 ANQGSEA. J lost 7 bases, V lost 5 bases, and 7 bases had no gene match.

The chain employs TRBV19 and TRBJ1-1; TRBD1 is a possible D gene (5 bases). CDR3 length: 16 amino acids. Per the germline V gene, CDR1 is LNHDA and CDR2 is SQIVND (reference sequence). V was trimmed by 5 bases and J by 0 bases, leaving 16 bases between them. The CDR3, as DNA: TGTGCCAGTAGTGGGACCTGGGTCGCAGTGAACACTGAAGCTTTCTTT. As protein: CASSGTWVAVNTEAFF.

This clonotype appeared many times. The V gene is TRBV20-1, the J gene TRBJ2-1; 9 bases agree with TRBD1. Germline V gene lookup returns CDR1 DFQATT and CDR2 SNEGSKA (reference sequence). The CDR3 loop spans 15 amino acids. After removal of 4 bases from V and 6 bases from J, the junction contained 10 bases not matched to a gene. This chain's CDR3 is CSATPSGTGINEQFF. CDR3 coding DNA: TGCAGTGCTACCCCCTCGGGGACAGGGATCAATGAGCAGTTCTTC.

This clonotype has more than one count but fewer than ten. V and J are TRBV7-9 and TRBJ2-7; 7 bases align to TRBD1. This CDR3 is 15 amino acids long. Germline loops: CDR1 SEHNR, CDR2 FQNEAQ (reference sequence). Trimming at V came to 2 bases and at J to 7 bases, leaving 11 bases not matched to a gene. The DNA for the CDR3 is TGTGCCAGCAGCTTAAGCGGAACAGGGGTAAGGGAGCAGTACTTC. This translates into CASSLSGTGVREQYF.

The rearrangement uses TRBV5-6 and TRBJ2-5; D gene ambiguous. The CDR3 extends over 13 amino acids. Germline V CDR1 and CDR2: SGHDT, YYEEEE. V was clipped by 5 bases and J by 1 base, with 9 bases between them. The CDR3 here is CASRPLTQETQYF. Written as DNA, the CDR3 is TGTGCCAGCAGACCTTTAACCCAAGAGACCCAGTACTTC.

This clonotype has ten or more counts. V and J are TRBV18 and TRBJ2-3, with unresolved D. V was shortened by 5 bases and J by 2 bases, with 8 bases between the two germline ends. Germline V gene sequence: CDR1 KGHSH, CDR2 LQKENI. CDR3 length: 13 amino acids. CDR3 region: CASSATLTDTQYF. CDR3 nucleotides: TGTGCCAGCTCAGCGACTCTCACAGATACGCAGTATTTT.

This clonotype was seen more than once but under ten times. The chain recombines TRBV5-1 with TRBJ1-4; a possible D gene is TRBD1 (5 bases). Trimming left V 0 bases short and J 0 bases short, with 9 bases between. Germline CDR1 SGHRS, CDR2 YFSETQ. The CDR3 is 16 residues long. The CDR3 here is CASSLAGGTTNEKLFF. The CDR3 DNA sequence: TGCGCCAGCAGCTTGGCCGGGGGAACAACTAATGAAAAACTGTTTTTT.

Ten or more counts support this clonotype. This chain connects TRBV3-1 to TRBJ2-7; D gene unclear. This CDR3 has 14 amino acids. V was cut by 4 bases and J by 2 bases, with 12 bases left in between. Germline assignment: CDR1 LGHDT and CDR2 YNNKEL (reference sequence). The CDR3 DNA reads TGTGCCAGCAGCCCGGATTCACAGACCTACGAGCAGTACTTC. Amino acids: CASSPDSQTYEQYF.

This clonotype was found a few times. The chain joins TRBV29-1 to TRBJ1-3; D call uncertain. The CDR3 runs to 13 residues. Germline-derived CDR1 and CDR2 are SQVTM and ANQGSEA. V was shortened by 6 bases and J by 0 bases, with 9 bases between the two germline ends. Here the CDR3 DNA reads TGCAGCGTGACACCGAACTCTGGAAACACCATATATTTT. Translated, it gives CSVTPNSGNTIYF.

This rearrangement joins TRBV20-1 to TRBJ1-2; no clear D. CDR1 and CDR2 from the germline V gene are DFQATT and SNEGSKA (reference sequence). Trimming removed 0 bases at V and 5 bases at J, with 10 bases between. The CDR3 runs 13 residues. CDR3: CSARDGQTYGYTF. CDR3 in DNA: TGCAGTGCTAGAGATGGGCAGACATATGGCTACACCTTC.

This clonotype turned up a few times. The CDR3 spells CASSLGTGAQETQYF. The CDR3 nucleotides are TGTGCCAGCAGTCTGGGGACAGGGGCACAAGAGACCCAGTACTTC. This rearrangement joins TRBV2 to TRBJ2-5; 10 bases are a match to TRBD1. This CDR3 has 15 residues. Trimming at V came to 5 bases and at J to 2 bases, leaving 5 bases not matched to a gene. The germline CDR1 and CDR2 sequences are SNHLY and FYNNEI.

In this sample, this clonotype turned up a few times. The chain couples TRBV12-3 or TRBV12-4 to TRBJ2-2; 8 bases fit TRBD2. The CDR3 is 15 residues long. The V and J ends lost 3 bases and 4 bases, in that order; junction bases with no gene match: 4. This CDR3 reads CASSFRGGATGELFF. CDR3 nucleotide sequence: TGTGCCAGCAGTTTTCGGGGGGGGGCCACCGGGGAGCTGTTTTTT.

There are many counts of this clonotype. The chain carries TRBV3-1 and TRBJ1-2; tentatively, D is TRBD1 (5 bases). CDR1 and CDR2 (germline): LGHDT, YNNKEL (reference sequence). This CDR3 is built from 18 residues. The germline V and J ends were trimmed by 4 bases and 3 bases, with 24 bases remaining between them. The CDR3 protein is CASSRYLPWTSNDYGYTF. The CDR3 DNA follows: TGTGCCAGCAGCCGGTACTTACCATGGACAAGTAACGACTATGGCTACACCTTC.

The table lists this clonotype with a few counts. The chain carries TRBV6-6 and TRBJ2-7, with 10 bases identical to TRBD1. Losses at the gene ends were 7 bases for V and 3 bases for J; bases not matched to a gene: 3. The CDR3 has 13 residues. Germline assignment: CDR1 MNHNY and CDR2 SVGAGI (reference sequence). CDR3 in amino acids: CASTDRGDYEQYF. The DNA for the CDR3 is TGTGCCAGCACGGACAGGGGGGACTACGAGCAGTACTTC.

This clonotype was detected only a few times. The V and J genes are TRBV5-1 and TRBJ2-5, with TRBD2 matching 9 bases. The junction had 4 bases not matched to a gene; V was cut back by 0 bases and J by 1 base. In germline, CDR1 is SGHRS, CDR2 YFSETQ. The CDR3 runs 16 residues. DNA of the CDR3: TGCGCCAGCAGCTTGGTGTTAGCGGGGGTCCAAGAGACCCAGTACTTC. Translated: CASSLVLAGVQETQYF.

This clonotype was detected a few times. This rearrangement joins TRBV6-1 to TRBJ2-7, with TRBD2 identical over 13 bases. CDR3 size: 15 residues. With 5 bases clipped from V and 3 bases from J, the junction kept 4 bases outside the gene matches. Germline V gene data show CDR1 as MNHNS and CDR2 as SASEGT. The CDR3 DNA reads TGTGCCAGCAGTCGAGGGACTAGCGGGGACTACGAGCAGTACTTC. Translation: CASSRGTSGDYEQYF.

This clonotype was observed many times. This chain links TRBV5-1 with TRBJ2-3, with D tentatively TRBD2 (6 bases). V was trimmed by 0 bases and J by 2 bases, leaving 13 bases between them. Germline loops: CDR1 SGHRS, CDR2 YFSETQ. This CDR3 has 16 residues. CDR3 in amino acids: CASSLVAGRTTDTQYF. As DNA, the CDR3 is TGCGCCAGCAGCTTGGTCGCGGGGAGAACCACAGATACGCAGTATTTT.

This clonotype has just a few counts. The chain combines TRBV6-5 with TRBJ1-2, with D unclear. The germline gives CDR1 MNHEY, CDR2 SVGAGI. With 3 bases removed from V and 5 bases from J, the gap between germline ends came to 22 bases. This CDR3 has 17 amino acids. The chain's CDR3 is CASSYTYAEGGRYGYTF. The CDR3 nucleotides are TGTGCCAGCAGTTATACCTACGCGGAGGGAGGAAGGTATGGCTACACCTTC.

This clonotype was seen many times. The genes are TRBV11-1 and TRBJ2-1, with 8 nucleotides matching TRBD2. The CDR3 is 18 amino acids. Trimming cost V 7 bases and J 5 bases; bases outside gene matches: 19. Germline values: CDR1 SGHAT, CDR2 FQDESV (reference sequence). CDR3 protein: CASTHLRKGSGDNNEQFF. The DNA for the CDR3 is TGTGCCAGCACCCACCTGCGGAAAGGTAGCGGGGACAACAATGAGCAGTTCTTC. The variable domain in full, completed from reference TRBV11-1 and TRBJ2-1, reads EAEVAQSPRYKITEKSQAVAFWCDPISGHATLYWYRQILGQGPELLVQFQDESVVDDSQLPKDRFSAERLKGVDSTLKIQPAELGDSAMYLCASTHLRKGSGDNNEQFFGPGTRLTVL.

This clonotype was detected many times. As DNA, the CDR3 is TGCAGCGTTTCTTTTCTAGCGGGGGGTTCCTACAATGAGCAGTTCTTC. Residues: CSVSFLAGGSYNEQFF. V is TRBV29-1 and J is TRBJ2-1, with 11 bases fitting TRBD2. V lost 5 bases and J lost 1; bases outside the gene matches: 7. CDR3 length: 16 residues. In germline, CDR1 is SQVTM, CDR2 ANQGSEA.

This clonotype showed up just a few times. The chain has TRBV5-6 and TRBJ1-2; 7 bases match TRBD1. Germline V gene sequence: CDR1 SGHDT, CDR2 YYEEEE. The CDR3 sequence is 15 residues long. After removal of 0 bases from V and 4 bases from J, the junction contained 6 bases not matched to a gene. CDR3 DNA: TGTGCCAGCAGCTTGGACCGGGACAGCAGCTATGGCTACACCTTC. Protein sequence: CASSLDRDSSYGYTF.

With regard to this clonotype: This may be a read error: a much more frequent sequence differs by one nucleotide. This rearrangement joins TRBV10-3 to TRBJ2-5, with D maybe TRBD2 (5 bases). Germline V CDR1 and CDR2: ENHRY, SYGVKD. The CDR3 is 12 amino acids. CDR3 sequence: CSISADGEFQYF. CDR3 DNA sequence: TGTTCCATCAGTGCTGATGGGGAGTTCCAGTACTTC.

This clonotype has only a few counts. This chain joins TRBV7-8 and TRBJ2-3; tentatively, D is TRBD1 or TRBD2 (5 bases each). The CDR3 runs 15 residues. Trimming stripped 1 base from V and 8 bases from J, with 16 bases between. CDR1 SGHVS and CDR2 FQNEAQ come from the germline V gene. The CDR3 nucleotides are TGTGCCAGCAGCTTAGGGGGGACCCAAGCCGGTACGCAGTATTTT. Translated, it gives CASSLGGTQAGTQYF.

This clonotype was detected only a few times. V and J are TRBV7-2 and TRBJ2-7, with no clear D. Germline V gene data show CDR1 as SGHTA and CDR2 as FQGNSA. The CDR3 totals 15 residues. The V end lost 5 bases, the J end lost 2 bases, and 16 bases lay between the germline ends. CDR3 residues: CASSLLVGGAYEQYF. The CDR3, as DNA: TGTGCCAGCAGCCTGTTGGTGGGCGGAGCCTACGAGCAGTACTTC.

The chain uses TRBV6-6 and TRBJ2-7, with D uncertain. This CDR3 is 15 amino acids long. CDR1 and CDR2 from the germline V gene are MNHNY and SVGAGI (reference sequence). The V and J ends lost 0 bases and 0 bases respectively, with 9 bases between them. CDR3 amino acids: CASSYSPSSSYEQYF. Here the CDR3 DNA reads TGTGCCAGCAGTTACTCGCCCAGCAGCTCCTACGAGCAGTACTTC.